The 27 T cell receptor beta chains in this list originate from one sample, sequenced in a study of blood T cell repertoires in COVID-19. The assay was immunoSEQ multiplex PCR, and TCRdb's table has in-frame clones only and misses some. Of under 75,000 clones listed, nearly 90% are singletons. Sample: peripheral blood. These receptors came from a man aged 50 to 59 with active COVID-19.

This chain links TRBV30 with TRBJ2-2; possibly TRBD2 for D (7 bases). Deletions cut 3 bases from V and 1 base from J, with 15 bases between. Germline CDR1 reads GTSNPN; CDR2 reads SVGIG (reference sequence). The length of the CDR3 is 16 residues. In nucleotides, the CDR3 is TGTGCCTGGAGGAGGGGGGGGCTCTTGAACACCGGGGAGCTGTTTTTT. It specifies CAWRRGGLLNTGELFF.

The rearrangement joins TRBV4-1 to TRBJ2-2, with 10 bases aligning to TRBD1. With 4 bases clipped from V and 2 bases from J, the junction kept 7 bases outside the gene matches. The CDR3 has 17 residues. From germline, CDR1 is MGHRA and CDR2 YSYEKL. CDR3 region: CASSRPGQGPNTGELFF. The CDR3, as DNA: TGCGCCAGCAGCCGCCCGGGACAGGGGCCTAACACCGGGGAGCTGTTTTTT.

The V and J genes are TRBV10-3 and TRBJ2-1; D is undetermined. The V gene's germline CDR1 is ENHRY and CDR2 SYGVKD. The CDR3 covers 16 residues. Deletions cut 6 bases from V and 0 bases from J, with 15 bases between. CDR3 DNA sequence: TGTGCCATCAGCTTGGGCCTTCGAAGCTCCTACAATGAGCAGTTCTTC. Residues: CAISLGLRSSYNEQFF.

The chain combines TRBV6-5 with TRBJ2-7; D is perhaps TRBD2 (7 bases). The CDR3 spans 16 residues. Germline CDR1 MNHEY, CDR2 SVGAGI. V was clipped by 0 bases and J by 1 base, with 13 bases between them. This chain's CDR3 is CASSYSKRGGSYEQYF. As DNA, the CDR3 is TGTGCCAGCAGTTACTCAAAGAGGGGGGGATCCTACGAGCAGTACTTC.

The genes are TRBV19 and TRBJ1-5; D gene unclear. Germline V CDR1 and CDR2: LNHDA, SQIVND (reference sequence). This CDR3 comprises 12 residues. With 9 bases removed from V and 9 bases from J, the gap between germline ends came to 15 bases. CDR3 in DNA: TGTGCCAGCTCAATTGGAGAATCGCCCCAGCATTTT. Translating gives CASSIGESPQHF.

This clone was detected only a few times. This chain connects TRBV5-1 to TRBJ2-3; TRBD2 agrees at 8 bases. This CDR3 contains 16 residues. J was trimmed by 3 bases and V by 3 bases; bases with no gene match: 9. CDR1 is SGHRS and CDR2 is YFSETQ in the germline V gene. The CDR3 region is CASSWVTSEWTDTQYF. CDR3 DNA sequence: TGCGCCAGCAGCTGGGTGACTAGCGAGTGGACAGATACGCAGTATTTT.

The gene calls are TRBV9 and TRBJ2-5, with 7 positions matching TRBD2. CDR3 length: 14 residues. Germline-derived CDR1 and CDR2 are SGDLS and YYNGEE. Trimming took 0 bases from V and 7 from J; bases not matched to a gene: 6. CDR3 protein: CASSVETGGGTQYF. The CDR3 bases are TGTGCCAGCAGCGTAGAAACGGGCGGGGGGACCCAGTACTTC.

The chain is built from TRBV6-5 and TRBJ2-7; the D gene is possibly TRBD1 (7 bases). The CDR3 sequence is 14 residues long. Deletions cut 2 bases from V and 2 bases from J, with 10 bases between. Germline CDR1 reads MNHEY; CDR2 reads SVGAGI. CDR3 nucleotide sequence: TGTGCCAGCAGTTACGGAGGGGGCGCCTACGAGCAGTACTTC. Residues: CASSYGGGAYEQYF.

This clone appeared a few times. The V call is TRBV7-2, the J call TRBJ1-5; 7 nucleotides agree with TRBD1. The V gene's germline CDR1 is SGHTA and CDR2 FQGNSA. The CDR3 consists of 19 residues. Trimming took 4 bases from V and 0 from J; bases not matched to a gene: 15. The CDR3 DNA reads as TGTGCCAGCAGCTCTCCCGGGACAGCGCTTTCGTATAGCAATCAGCCCCAGCATTTT. It specifies CASSSPGTALSYSNQPQHF.

This clone was detected only once. Written as DNA, the CDR3 is TGTGCCAGCAGACGACTAGCGGGGGGCGAGACCCAGTACTTC. It yields the protein CASRRLAGGETQYF. The rearrangement uses TRBV11-2 and TRBJ2-5; 13 bases fit TRBD2. Germline CDR1 and CDR2: SGHAT and FQNNGV. CDR3 length: 14 amino acids. The junction had 3 bases not matched to a gene; V was cut back by 6 bases and J by 5 bases.

This clone was seen just once. This chain joins TRBV9 and TRBJ2-7, with 8 bases matching TRBD2. This CDR3 region has 13 residues. The germline gives CDR1 SGDLS, CDR2 YYNGEE. V was pared by 0 bases and J by 7 bases, with 3 bases of the junction left unmatched. For the CDR3, the DNA is TGTGCCAGCAGCGTAGGGGTAGCGGGGGAGCAGTACTTC. This codes for CASSVGVAGEQYF. Looking up the rest from reference TRBV9 and TRBJ2-7 gives the full variable domain: DSGVTQTPKHLITATGQRVTLRCSPRSGDLSVYWYQQSLDQGLQFLIQYYNGEERAKGNILERFSAQQFPDLHSELNLSSLELGDSALYFCASSVGVAGEQYFGPGTRLTVT.

This chain connects TRBV5-5 to TRBJ1-2; 8 nucleotides match TRBD1. This CDR3 has 14 amino acids. V lost 4 bases, J lost 5 bases, and 7 bases stayed unmatched. Germline CDR1 and CDR2: SGHKS and YYEKEE (reference sequence). CDR3: CASSPPDREYGYTF. The CDR3 bases are TGTGCCAGCAGCCCCCCGGACAGGGAATATGGCTACACCTTC.

This clone was seen just once. The gene calls are TRBV3-1 (or the pseudogene TRBV3-2) and TRBJ1-1; no clear D. The germline CDR1 and CDR2 sequences are LGHDT and YNNKEL (reference sequence). CDR3 length: 15 amino acids. With 0 bases removed from V and 2 bases from J, the gap between germline ends came to 10 bases. The CDR3 spells CASSQESTVNTEAFF. Here the CDR3 DNA reads TGTGCCAGCAGCCAAGAAAGCACAGTCAACACTGAAGCTTTCTTT.

The chain uses TRBV3-1 (or the pseudogene TRBV3-2) and TRBJ2-7; D unclear. Trimming stripped 4 bases from V and 3 bases from J, with 10 bases between. The CDR3 sequence is 13 residues long. The germline V gene encodes CDR1 LGHDT and CDR2 YNNKEL (reference sequence). CDR3 protein: CASSPPTGYEQYF. CDR3 coding DNA: TGTGCCAGCAGCCCACCTACGGGCTACGAGCAGTACTTC.

This clone was picked up one time. The chain combines TRBV15 with TRBJ2-7; 11 bases fit TRBD1. The CDR3 spans 15 residues. V dropped 3 bases and J dropped 3; count of bases not matched to a gene: 4. Germline lookup yields CDR1 LNHNV and CDR2 YYDKDF (reference sequence). In DNA form, the CDR3 reads TGTGCCACCAGCAGGTGGACAGGGGGCGTCTACGAGCAGTACTTC. Protein: CATSRWTGGVYEQYF.

The V call is TRBV18, the J call TRBJ2-7; maybe TRBD2 (7 bases). Per the germline V gene, CDR1 is KGHSH and CDR2 is LQKENI. V was trimmed by 3 bases and J by 2 bases, leaving 11 bases between them. The CDR3 length is 14 residues. CDR3 DNA sequence: TGTGCCAGCTCACCGGGGCGGGGGCCCTACGAGCAGTACTTC. This translates into CASSPGRGPYEQYF.

In this sample, this clone turned up once. The rearrangement links TRBV7-8 to TRBJ1-4, with a tentative D call TRBD1 (5 bases). Germline lookup yields CDR1 SGHVS and CDR2 FQNEAQ. With 5 bases removed from V and 4 bases from J, the gap between germline ends came to 11 bases. The CDR3 runs 14 residues. The CDR3 coding sequence is TGTGCCAGCAGCGGCGGGACTTATAATGAAAAACTGTTTTTT. Amino acid sequence: CASSGGTYNEKLFF.

The chain carries TRBV5-5 and TRBJ2-7; D not certain. CDR3 length equals 11 residues. The germline V gene has CDR1 SGHKS and CDR2 YYEKEE (reference sequence). V was clipped by 6 bases and J by 0 bases, with 4 bases between them. The DNA of the CDR3 is TGTGCCAGCACCAGCTCCTACGAGCAGTACTTC. It translates to CASTSSYEQYF. The whole variable domain, filled in from reference TRBV5-5 and TRBJ2-7, reads DAGVTQSPTHLIKTRGQQVTLRCSPISGHKSVSWYQQVLGQGPQFIFQYYEKEERGRGNFPDRFSARQFPNYSSELNVNALLLGDSALYLCASTSSYEQYFGPGTRLTVT.

This rearrangement joins TRBV18 to TRBJ1-5; TRBD1 agrees at 11 bases. The V gene end was trimmed by 3 bases and the J gene end by 5 bases; junction bases not matched to a gene: 3. The CDR3 runs 15 residues. Germline CDR1 KGHSH, CDR2 LQKENI. Here the CDR3 reads CASSPGTGGDQPQHF. CDR3 coding DNA: TGTGCCAGCTCACCGGGGACAGGGGGGGATCAGCCCCAGCATTTT.

The gene calls are TRBV5-1 and TRBJ2-4, with D perhaps TRBD1 (5 bases). Germline assignment: CDR1 SGHRS and CDR2 YFSETQ. V lost 4 bases, J lost 5 bases, and 19 bases lay in between. The CDR3 runs 16 residues. This CDR3 reads CASSALRTSVENIQYF. CDR3 nucleotides: TGCGCCAGCAGCGCCCTAAGGACATCGGTCGAAAACATTCAGTACTTC.

The rearrangement uses TRBV29-1 and TRBJ1-1; a possible D gene is TRBD1 (5 bases). The CDR3 covers 11 residues. In germline, CDR1 is SQVTM, CDR2 ANQGSEA. The V end was cut by 7 bases, the J end by 1 base, with 7 bases between. The chain's CDR3 is CSADRNTEAFF. The CDR3, as DNA: TGCAGCGCCGACAGGAACACTGAAGCTTTCTTT.

The J gene is TRBJ2-1, the V gene TRBV9, with 14 nucleotides matching TRBD2. Trimming cost V 4 bases and J 7 bases; bases outside gene matches: 7. Per germline, CDR1 SGDLS and CDR2 YYNGEE. The CDR3 is 16 amino acids. The DNA of the CDR3 is TGTGCCAGCAGCACCCGACTAGCGGGGGGGAGGAATGAGCAGTTCTTC. Amino acids: CASSTRLAGGRNEQFF.

The J gene is TRBJ1-3, the V gene TRBV7-9, with 11 nucleotides matching TRBD1. Germline values: CDR1 SEHNR, CDR2 FQNEAQ (reference sequence). With V trimmed by 3 bases and J by 0 bases, 10 bases remained unmatched. CDR3 length equals 19 residues. For the CDR3, the DNA is TGTGCCAGCAGCTTCCCCCGGGACAGGGGGTTTAGCTCTGGAAACACCATATATTTT. Translating gives CASSFPRDRGFSSGNTIYF.

This chain links TRBV5-4 with TRBJ2-5; a possible D gene is TRBD1 (7 bases). CDR3 length: 15 residues. Trimming shortened V by 4 bases and J by 7 bases, and 20 bases separated the two germline ends. Germline assignment: CDR1 SGHNT and CDR2 YYREEE (reference sequence). The CDR3 DNA sequence: TGTGCCAGCAGCCGGGACAGTCAGCAGGGACTGACCCAGTACTTC. Translated: CASSRDSQQGLTQYF.

The table lists this clone with a count of one. CDR3 residues: CASSLRDSSSYEQYF. CDR3 DNA: TGCGCCAGCAGCCTCCGGGATTCGAGCTCCTACGAGCAGTACTTC. This chain joins TRBV5-1 and TRBJ2-7; D perhaps matches TRBD2 (5 bases). CDR3 length equals 15 residues. Trimming cost V 4 bases and J 0 bases, with 14 bases left between them. Germline loops: CDR1 SGHRS, CDR2 YFSETQ.

This sequence joins TRBV19 and TRBJ1-1; D is perhaps TRBD1 (6 bases). CDR1 LNHDA and CDR2 SQIVND come from the germline V gene (reference sequence). The CDR3 runs 14 residues. V was clipped by 5 bases and J by 6 bases, with 16 bases between them. The CDR3 bases are TGTGCCAGTAGTTTCGGGACACCAGCATCTGAAGCTTTCTTT. Its protein is CASSFGTPASEAFF.

The chain carries TRBV6-6 and TRBJ2-3, with 7 bases fitting TRBD2. With V trimmed by 5 bases and J by 9 bases, 5 bases remained unmatched. Germline CDR1 and CDR2: MNHNY and SVGAGI (reference sequence). This CDR3 has 12 amino acids. CDR3 sequence (DNA): TGTGCCAGCAGTACCTTCGGGGGGACGCAGTATTTT. It specifies CASSTFGGTQYF.